These 12 T cell receptor beta chains came from one sample sequenced in a study of blood T cell repertoires in COVID-19. Some clones are missing from TCRdb's copy, which holds only in-frame ones; the method was immunoSEQ multiplex PCR. The sample lists 350,000 to 450,000 clones, about 87% occurring once. Sequenced sample: PBMCs or T cells enriched from blood (not recorded which). The receptors stem from a man aged 40-49 years in a cohort exposed to, infected with or recovered from COVID-19 (not recorded which).

About this clone itself: One end of the junction fails to match germline, which may point to a read error. The V call is TRBV19, the J call TRBJ1-5, with 8 positions matching TRBD1. Germline CDR1 is LNHDA and CDR2 is SQIVND (reference sequence). The CDR3 loop spans 15 amino acids. DNA for the CDR3: TGTGCCAGTAGTCTAGACAGGGGTGGCAATCAGCCCCAGCATTTT. Translated: CASSLDRGGNQPQHF.

The gene calls are TRBV27 and TRBJ2-1; TRBD2 might be the D (6 bases). CDR3 length: 16 amino acids. CDR1 MNHEY and CDR2 SMNVEV come from the germline V gene (reference sequence). The germline V and J ends were trimmed by 8 bases and 0 bases, with 17 bases remaining between them. The CDR3 nucleotides read TGTGCCAGCTGGGGGGACGAGGAGAGCTCCTACAATGAGCAGTTCTTC. Its translation: CASWGDEESSYNEQFF.

The V call is TRBV4-2, the J call TRBJ2-5; D remains unclear. Per germline, CDR1 LGHNA and CDR2 YNFKEQ. This CDR3 contains 15 residues. V dropped 0 bases and J dropped 5 bases, with 13 bases sitting between them. This CDR3 is CASSQDTTVRETQYF. CDR3 in DNA: TGTGCCAGCAGCCAAGATACGACTGTCCGCGAGACCCAGTACTTC.

The rearrangement uses TRBV5-1 and TRBJ2-5; 7 bases agree with TRBD1. The germline V gene encodes CDR1 SGHRS and CDR2 YFSETQ. The CDR3 sequence is 16 residues long. V gave up 0 bases and J gave up 2 bases; unmatched junction bases: 7. Written as DNA, the CDR3 is TGCGCCAGCAGCTTGGCCGGGACAGCTTATCAAGAGACCCAGTACTTC. It specifies CASSLAGTAYQETQYF.

The V gene is TRBV7-8, the J gene TRBJ1-2, with a possible D match to TRBD1 (6 bases). The CDR3 length is 15 residues. Germline CDR1 and CDR2: SGHVS and FQNEAQ. Trimming took 5 bases from V and 0 from J, leaving 13 bases between them. CDR3: CASSPRQETNYGYTF. As DNA, the CDR3 is TGTGCCAGCAGCCCGAGACAGGAGACTAACTATGGCTACACCTTC.

The V call is TRBV5-4, the J call TRBJ2-6; 7 bases are shared with TRBD1. There are 17 residues in the CDR3. V gave up 0 bases and J gave up 4 bases; unmatched junction bases: 7. Germline CDR1 reads SGHNT; CDR2 reads YYREEE (reference sequence). This CDR3 is CASSLGQGVRGANVLTF. CDR3 sequence (DNA): TGTGCCAGCAGCTTGGGCCAGGGGGTACGAGGGGCCAACGTCCTGACTTTC.

The chain couples TRBV3-1 (or the pseudogene TRBV3-2) to TRBJ2-3; 12 bases are a match to TRBD2. With V trimmed by 0 bases and J by 6 bases, 7 bases remained unmatched. Germline CDR1 reads LGHDT; CDR2 reads YNNKEL (reference sequence). The length of the CDR3 is 17 residues. DNA for the CDR3: TGTGCCAGCAGCCAAGATATAGCTAGCGGGAGGGCCGATACGCAGTATTTT. Translation: CASSQDIASGRADTQYF.

For the CDR3, the DNA is TGTGCCAGCAGTTACTCGCGACGGGGAGCACCCCTCCACTTT. Protein product: CASSYSRRGAPLHF. The chain joins TRBV6-5 to TRBJ1-6; no definite D call. V dropped 0 bases and J dropped 11 bases, with 11 bases sitting between them. The CDR3 covers 14 residues. Germline V gives CDR1 MNHEY, CDR2 SVGAGI.

This chain joins TRBV2 and TRBJ1-2; the D gene is possibly TRBD1 (6 bases). Between the trimmed V and J ends, which lost 3 bases and 8 bases, there was a span of 10 bases. The germline V gene encodes CDR1 SNHLY and CDR2 FYNNEI. This CDR3 contains 12 residues. The CDR3, as DNA: TGTGCCAGCAGTGAGGGGGGGCTCGGCTACACCTTC. Protein sequence: CASSEGGLGYTF.

The J gene is TRBJ1-2, the V gene TRBV5-4; D is undetermined. The germline V gene encodes CDR1 SGHNT and CDR2 YYREEE (reference sequence). This CDR3 contains 14 residues. The V end lost 0 bases, the J end lost 2 bases, and 8 bases lay between the germline ends. CDR3 nucleotide sequence: TGTGCCAGCAGCTTGGTTCAGGCCAACTATGGCTACACCTTC. It yields the protein CASSLVQANYGYTF. Drawing the rest from reference TRBV5-4 and TRBJ1-2, the complete variable domain is ETGVTQSPTHLIKTRGQQVTLRCSSQSGHNTVSWYQQALGQGPQFIFQYYREEENGRGNFPPRFSGLQFPNYSSELNVNALELDDSALYLCASSLVQANYGYTFGSGTRLTVV.

V usage is TRBV5-1 and J usage is TRBJ1-4, with a weak D call TRBD1 (6 bases). The CDR3 length is 16 residues. Trimming removed 1 base from V and 1 base from J, with 11 bases in between. Germline-derived CDR1 and CDR2 are SGHRS and YFSETQ. The CDR3 region is CASSLTGSLTNEKLFF. Written as DNA, the CDR3 is TGCGCCAGCAGCTTGACAGGGAGTTTAACTAATGAAAAACTGTTTTTT.

The chain couples TRBV6-5 to TRBJ2-2; D not resolved. The germline CDR1 and CDR2 sequences are MNHEY and SVGAGI. V was trimmed by 6 bases and J by 1 base, leaving 9 bases between them. The length of the CDR3 is 14 residues. CDR3: CASRMRLNTGELFF. In nucleotides, the CDR3 is TGTGCCAGCAGGATGCGCCTGAACACCGGGGAGCTGTTTTTT.